The 20 T cell receptor beta chains presented below share a single source sample, sequenced in a study of blood T cell repertoires in COVID-19. Clones were read by immunoSEQ multiplex PCR, and TCRdb kept only the in-frame ones, dropping some. Among approximately 82,000 clones, approximately 80% were seen once, and the ten largest hold about 10%. The material sequenced was peripheral blood. The receptors originated from a woman aged 70-85 years with active or convalescent COVID-19.

The chain employs TRBV28 and TRBJ2-3; tentatively, D is TRBD2 (5 bases). Per the germline V gene, CDR1 is MDHEN and CDR2 is SYDVKM. Trimming pared 4 bases from V and 1 base from J, leaving 9 bases between. This CDR3 has 14 amino acids. The CDR3 sequence: CASSSGVRTDTQYF. Written as DNA, the CDR3 is TGTGCCAGCAGTTCCGGGGTACGCACAGATACGCAGTATTTT.

This clone was recorded a few times. The chain recombines TRBV27 with TRBJ1-4; the D is unclear. V was shortened by 6 bases and J by 6 bases, with 11 bases between the two germline ends. The CDR3 extends over 13 amino acids. The germline V gene encodes CDR1 MNHEY and CDR2 SMNVEV (reference sequence). The DNA of the CDR3 is TGTGCCAGCAGAAAAACACGTCATGAAAAACTGTTTTTT. This sequence encodes CASRKTRHEKLFF.

The chain is built from TRBV2 and TRBJ2-6; 10 positions agree with TRBD2. Trimming at V came to 10 bases and at J to 2 bases, leaving 5 bases not matched to a gene. The CDR3 is 15 residues long. The germline V gene encodes CDR1 SNHLY and CDR2 FYNNEI. The CDR3 spells CATLAGEAGANVLTF. CDR3 bases: TGTGCCACCCTAGCGGGGGAGGCTGGGGCCAACGTCCTGACTTTC. Filled out from reference TRBV2 and TRBJ2-6, the complete variable domain reads EPEVTQTPSHQVTQMGQEVILRCVPISNHLYFYWYRQILGQKVEFLVSFYNNEISEKSEIFDDQFSVERPDGSNFTLKIRSTKLEDSAMYFCATLAGEAGANVLTFGAGSRLTVL.

This chain uses TRBV7-2 with TRBJ2-1; tentative D call: TRBD2 (6 bases). Per germline, CDR1 SGHTA and CDR2 FQGNSA. The CDR3 is made up of 15 amino acids. V lost 4 bases to trimming and J lost 4 bases, with 14 bases between them. The CDR3 region has the DNA TGTGCCAGCAGCTCCTTTGCGGGACCATACAATGAGCAGTTCTTC. This translates into CASSSFAGPYNEQFF.

This clone came up once. The rearrangement links TRBV7-2 to TRBJ2-5, with 15 bases fitting TRBD2. The CDR3 totals 18 residues. Trimming removed 5 bases from V and 5 bases from J; junction bases left unmatched: 12. The germline gives CDR1 SGHTA, CDR2 FQGNSA. CDR3 in amino acids: CASSPGLAGGPGLETQYF. The CDR3 DNA reads as TGTGCCAGCAGCCCGGGACTAGCGGGGGGCCCTGGGTTGGAGACCCAGTACTTC.

The genes are TRBV19 and TRBJ2-5; TRBD2 is a possible D gene (7 bases). The V gene's germline CDR1 is LNHDA and CDR2 SQIVND (reference sequence). V was cut by 6 bases and J by 6 bases, with 14 bases left in between. CDR3 length: 13 amino acids. Here the CDR3 reads CASRARGAQTQYF. The CDR3 DNA sequence: TGTGCCAGTAGGGCCCGGGGGGCCCAGACCCAGTACTTC.

The CDR3 DNA reads TGTGCCAGTAGTATGAGCGGGGGGCGACCCGGGCAGTTCTTC. As protein: CASSMSGGRPGQFF. The V and J genes are TRBV19 and TRBJ2-1; TRBD2 aligns across 9 bases. The CDR3 has 14 residues. The germline V gene has CDR1 LNHDA and CDR2 SQIVND (reference sequence). Germline trimming cut 3 bases from V and 12 bases from J; bases unmatched to any gene: 9.

In nucleotides, the CDR3 is TGCAGCGTTGTCCGGGACAGGGCTCCGGGAGAGCAGTACTTC. It is translated as CSVVRDRAPGEQYF. The gene calls are TRBV29-1 and TRBJ2-7; TRBD1 aligns across 9 bases. Germline CDR1 is SQVTM and CDR2 is ANQGSEA. V shed 4 bases, J shed 7 bases, and the junction held 11 bases outside the gene matches. There are 14 residues in the CDR3.

This clone was seen only once. The chain has TRBV6-2 or TRBV6-3 and TRBJ1-1; no clear D gene. Germline CDR1 reads MNHEY; CDR2 reads SVGEGT. The CDR3 has 16 amino acids. V lost 2 bases to trimming and J lost 0 bases, with 13 bases between them. CDR3 loop: CASSYGGLGLNTEAFF. DNA for the CDR3: TGTGCCAGCAGTTACGGAGGTTTGGGATTGAACACTGAAGCTTTCTTT.

This clone was seen a few times. The chain has TRBV2 and TRBJ1-5; D may be TRBD1 (6 bases). The CDR3 has 14 amino acids. Germline V gene sequence: CDR1 SNHLY, CDR2 FYNNEI. Trimming shortened V by 6 bases and J by 7 bases, and 16 bases separated the two germline ends. The CDR3 nucleotides read TGTGCCAGCAGCAGACAGGCGTCTGGCCAGCCCCAGCATTTT. Translated, it gives CASSRQASGQPQHF.

Only one count was recorded for this clone. V gene TRBV28 combines with J gene TRBJ2-1; 8 bases map to TRBD2. With 6 bases clipped from V and 8 bases from J, the junction kept 12 bases outside the gene matches. This CDR3 has 15 residues. The germline V gene encodes CDR1 MDHEN and CDR2 SYDVKM. CDR3 protein: CASSPRGAGEDEQFF. In nucleotides, the CDR3 is TGTGCCAGCAGCCCAAGAGGAGCGGGGGAGGATGAGCAGTTCTTC.

This clone has a single count. The chain has TRBV19 and TRBJ1-5, with D uncertain. Looked up from germline, CDR1 is LNHDA and CDR2 is SQIVND (reference sequence). The CDR3 has 14 amino acids. With 6 bases removed from V and 5 bases from J, the gap between germline ends came to 14 bases. The CDR3 region is CASRSSGADQPQHF. CDR3 coding DNA: TGTGCCAGTAGGTCGTCGGGTGCCGATCAGCCCCAGCATTTT.

The CDR3 coding sequence is TGTGCCAGCAGCTTCCGCAGGGGGTCCCTAGCGAATGAGCAGTTCTTC. This codes for CASSFRRGSLANEQFF. The chain employs TRBV7-2 and TRBJ2-1; the D gene is possibly TRBD1 (7 bases). Germline CDR1 and CDR2: SGHTA and FQGNSA. V was cut by 3 bases and J by 7 bases, with 19 bases left in between. This CDR3 spans 16 amino acids. The variable domain in full, with the rest retrieved from reference TRBV7-2 and TRBJ2-1, is GAGVSQSPSNKVTEKGKDVELRCDPISGHTALYWYRQSLGQGLEFLIYFQGNSAPDKSGLPSDRFSAERTGGSVSTLTIQRTQQEDSAVYLCASSFRRGSLANEQFFGPGTRLTVL.

The V gene is TRBV7-2, the J gene TRBJ2-7, with TRBD2 matching 15 bases. Germline V gene sequence: CDR1 SGHTA, CDR2 FQGNSA. The CDR3 has 18 residues. J lost 3 bases, V lost 6 bases, and 12 bases had no gene match. The CDR3 protein is CASRGPGLAGGGVYEQYF. DNA for the CDR3: TGTGCCAGCAGAGGCCCGGGACTAGCGGGGGGCGGGGTCTACGAGCAGTACTTC. Using reference TRBV7-2 and TRBJ2-7 for the parts outside the CDR3, the full variable domain is GAGVSQSPSNKVTEKGKDVELRCDPISGHTALYWYRQSLGQGLEFLIYFQGNSAPDKSGLPSDRFSAERTGGSVSTLTIQRTQQEDSAVYLCASRGPGLAGGGVYEQYFGPGTRLTVT.

This clone has a handful of counts. The gene calls are TRBV12-3 or TRBV12-4 and TRBJ2-4; 7 bases agree with TRBD1. J gave up 6 bases and V 5 bases, and 4 bases lay outside the gene matches. The CDR3 runs to 13 residues. CDR3 bases: TGTGCCAGCAGTGGGGACAGACGAAACATTCAGTACTTC. Translated, it gives CASSGDRRNIQYF.

The genes are TRBV24-1 and TRBJ2-7, with D possibly matching TRBD1 (6 bases). With 3 bases removed from V and 2 bases from J, the gap between germline ends came to 10 bases. Germline V gene sequence: CDR1 KGHDR, CDR2 SFDVKD. The length of the CDR3 is 14 residues. As DNA, the CDR3 is TGTGCCACCAGTGATGCCAGGGGAACCTACGAGCAGTACTTC. It yields the protein CATSDARGTYEQYF.

The chain combines TRBV15 with TRBJ1-4, with D perhaps matching TRBD1 (5 bases). Germline V CDR1 and CDR2: LNHNV, YYDKDF (reference sequence). V lost 9 bases, J lost 7 bases, and 15 bases lay in between. The length of the CDR3 is 13 residues. CDR3 loop: CATSGRVREKLFF. The DNA of the CDR3 is TGTGCCACGAGCGGCAGGGTACGTGAAAAACTGTTTTTT.

The chain employs TRBV5-5 and TRBJ1-1; D remains unclear. The CDR3 totals 16 residues. The germline V gene has CDR1 SGHKS and CDR2 YYEKEE (reference sequence). The V end was cut by 4 bases, the J end by 4 bases, with 20 bases between. This CDR3 reads CASSASGVGRGTEAFF. The CDR3 DNA reads TGTGCCAGCAGCGCCAGCGGGGTGGGGAGAGGCACTGAAGCTTTCTTT.

CDR3 DNA: TGTGCCAGCAGCTCTGGACAGGGGGGGTGGACTGAAGCTTTCTTT. The encoded protein is CASSSGQGGWTEAFF. The rearrangement links TRBV5-6 to TRBJ1-1; 10 positions match TRBD1. The CDR3 totals 15 residues. Germline CDR1 SGHDT, CDR2 YYEEEE. The V gene end was trimmed by 3 bases and the J gene end by 5 bases; junction bases not matched to a gene: 7.

This clone was detected once. This chain uses TRBV5-5 with TRBJ2-5, with TRBD1 identical over 8 bases. With the DNA end fitting TRBJ2-7 better, the J assignment may be wrong. Germline V gene data show CDR1 as SGHKS and CDR2 as YYEKEE (reference sequence). CDR3 length equals 14 residues. Written as DNA, the CDR3 is TGTGCCAGCATGGACAGGGCTTTCTCCTACGAGCAGTACTTC. This codes for CASMDRAFSYEQYF.